This T cell receptor (beta chain) appears in the sequencing data of a study of technical replicates of blood from a handful of donors. The assay was immunoSEQ multiplex PCR, and TCRdb's table has in-frame clones only and misses some. The profile covers around 50,000 clones, with roughly 90% appearing a single time and 3% to 4% taken by the ten largest. V lost 4 bases, J lost 0 bases, and 16 bases lay in between. The CDR3 loop spans 18 amino acids. Per germline, CDR1 MGHRA and CDR2 YSYEKL. The source material was PBMCs. The clonotype originates from a human donor in good health. Some clones in this sample may be carry-over from other donors' samples. The chain couples TRBV4-1 to TRBJ1-6; tentative D call: TRBD1 (5 bases). This CDR3 is CASSLVGVSSSYNSPLHF. Here the CDR3 DNA reads TGCGCCAGCAGCCTAGTAGGGGTCTCCAGCTCCTATAATTCACCCCTCCACTTT.